The 11 T cell receptor beta chains below were found in one sample sequenced in a study of blood T cell repertoires in COVID-19. Repertoires were generated with immunoSEQ multiplex PCR, while TCRdb's copy carries only in-frame clones and drops some. The table includes around 250,000 clones, about four fifths detected once. Sample: peripheral blood. These receptors came from a woman aged 18-29 years with acute or convalescent COVID-19.

The J gene is TRBJ2-7, the V gene TRBV21-1; the table gives TRBD2 as D, unverified against the DNA. TRBV21-1 is an annotated pseudogene. There are 12 residues in the CDR3. The CDR3 sequence: CASREGKYEQYF. As DNA, the CDR3 is TGTGCCAGCAGGGAGGGAAAATATGAGCAGTACTTC.

The rearrangement links TRBV27 to TRBJ2-7; 9 bases are a match to TRBD1. Trimming cost V 4 bases and J 3 bases; bases outside gene matches: 7. Germline CDR1 is MNHEY and CDR2 is SMNVEV (reference sequence). The CDR3 extends over 15 amino acids. The CDR3 DNA is TGTGCCAGCAGTTCCCCGGGACAGGGACGCTACGAGCAGTACTTC. Protein product: CASSSPGQGRYEQYF.

The rearrangement uses TRBV9 and TRBJ2-3; tentatively, D is TRBD1 (5 bases). V lost 4 bases to trimming and J lost 4 bases, with 7 bases between them. The CDR3 runs 12 residues. Germline lookup yields CDR1 SGDLS and CDR2 YYNGEE. This chain's CDR3 is CASSRQSDTQYF. The CDR3 coding sequence is TGTGCCAGCAGCAGACAGTCAGATACGCAGTATTTT.

In its sample, this clone was seen a few times. The chain employs TRBV7-9 and TRBJ1-1, with D hard to call. The CDR3 consists of 13 residues. The ends were cut back, 2 bases at V and 3 bases at J, with 7 bases in the middle. Germline V CDR1 and CDR2: SEHNR, FQNEAQ (reference sequence). CDR3: CASSLQRDTEAFF. The CDR3 DNA follows: TGTGCCAGCAGCTTACAGCGAGACACTGAAGCTTTCTTT. Combining the CDR3 with reference TRBV7-9 and TRBJ1-1 gives the whole variable domain DTGVSQNPRHKITKRGQNVTFRCDPISEHNRLYWYRQTLGQGPEFLTYFQNEAQLEKSRLLSDRFSAERPKGSFSTLEIQRTEQGDSAMYLCASSLQRDTEAFFGQGTRLTVV.

This clone was seen a single time. The CDR3 loop is CASSLWASGSTAHEQFF. CDR3 nucleotide sequence: TGTGCCAGCAGTTTATGGGCTAGCGGGAGTACGGCCCATGAGCAGTTCTTC. The chain carries TRBV27 and TRBJ2-1; 10 nucleotides match TRBD2. The CDR3 totals 17 residues. Per germline, CDR1 MNHEY and CDR2 SMNVEV (reference sequence). Trimming cost V 1 base and J 8 bases; bases outside gene matches: 11.

This chain joins TRBV5-1 and TRBJ2-1; D unresolved. CDR3 length: 15 residues. Germline assignment: CDR1 SGHRS and CDR2 YFSETQ. Between the trimmed V and J ends, which lost 0 bases and 3 bases, there was a span of 10 bases. The CDR3 DNA reads as TGCGCCAGCAGCTTGGGCGGATCTTACTACAATGAGCAGTTCTTC. It codes for CASSLGGSYYNEQFF.

The chain combines TRBV28 with TRBJ2-7; D possibly corresponds to TRBD1 (6 bases). CDR3 length equals 14 residues. V was clipped by 9 bases and J by 3 bases, with 18 bases between them. CDR1 and CDR2 from the germline V gene are MDHEN and SYDVKM. The CDR3 is CARPELRGDYEQYF. The CDR3 DNA sequence: TGTGCCAGACCAGAGCTCAGGGGCGACTACGAGCAGTACTTC.

The chain recombines TRBV19 with TRBJ1-5, with 7 bases that match TRBD1. The CDR3 has 16 amino acids. From germline, CDR1 is LNHDA and CDR2 SQIVND (reference sequence). After removal of 4 bases from V and 3 bases from J, the junction contained 9 bases not matched to a gene. The CDR3 bases are TGTGCCAGTAGTACCCGGGGACAGATTCTCAATCAGCCCCAGCATTTT. The encoded protein is CASSTRGQILNQPQHF.

Only a few counts were recorded for this clone. The chain carries TRBV28 and TRBJ1-1; 10 bases are shared with TRBD1. This CDR3 is built from 15 residues. Per germline, CDR1 MDHEN and CDR2 SYDVKM. Trimming at V came to 6 bases and at J to 1 base, leaving 5 bases not matched to a gene. The CDR3 loop is CASRTGGGSNTEAFF. The CDR3 DNA sequence: TGTGCCAGCAGGACAGGGGGCGGTTCGAACACTGAAGCTTTCTTT.

The chain has TRBV5-6 and TRBJ2-2; possible D gene TRBD2, 6 bases. V lost 0 bases, J lost 2 bases, and 11 bases lay in between. CDR1 is SGHDT, CDR2 YYEEEE, per germline. The CDR3 spans 16 residues. CDR3 DNA: TGTGCCAGCAGCTTGGGGGGACTTACTAACACCGGGGAGCTGTTTTTT. This sequence encodes CASSLGGLTNTGELFF.

As regards this clone: A much bigger clone sits one base away, suggesting this may be a read error. V usage is TRBV5-4 and J usage is TRBJ1-4, with 11 positions matching TRBD1. The CDR3 extends over 14 amino acids. Germline CDR1 and CDR2: SGHNT and YYREEE (reference sequence). After removal of 6 bases from V and 7 bases from J, the junction contained 5 bases not matched to a gene. CDR3 loop: CASNVDRGPEKLFF. CDR3 coding DNA: TGTGCCAGCAACGTGGACAGGGGGCCTGAAAAACTGTTTTTT.